The 16 T cell receptor beta chains below all came from one sample that was sequenced in a study of CD8 T cells in ankylosing spondylitis. A single record per CDR3 protein comes from TCRdb applying MiXCR to the 5' RACE reads. The sample records around 210,000 distinct CDR3 sequences, 7% to 10% being singletons. Sequenced material: blood, either unsorted or a sorted T cell fraction (not recorded which). All receptors derive from a female donor with ankylosing spondylitis or in good health (not recorded which).

This clonotype has a count of ten or more. The genes are TRBV5-1 and TRBJ2-7, with D possibly matching TRBD2 (6 bases). The CDR3 sequence is 16 residues long. V was shortened by 4 bases and J by 5 bases, with 22 bases between the two germline ends. Germline V lookup: CDR1 SGHRS, CDR2 YFSETQ. The CDR3 spells CASSPWPYGSFHEQYF. CDR3 nucleotide sequence: TGCGCCAGCAGCCCTTGGCCTTACGGGAGTTTCCACGAGCAGTACTTC. Variable domain in full (rest from reference TRBV5-1 and TRBJ2-7): KAGVTQTPRYLIKTRGQQVTLSCSPISGHRSVSWYQQTPGQGLQFLFEYFSETQRNKGNFPGRFSGRQFSNSRSEMNVSTLELGDSALYLCASSPWPYGSFHEQYFGPGTRLTVT.

This clonotype was recorded at least ten times. The chain combines TRBV10-2 with TRBJ1-1; the D is unclear. Germline V CDR1 and CDR2: WSHSY, SAAADI. The CDR3 length is 15 residues. V lost 2 bases and J lost 0, with 10 bases in between. CDR3 in amino acids: CASSEGGSLNTEAFF. The CDR3 DNA reads as TGCGCCAGCAGTGAGGGCGGCAGTCTGAACACTGAAGCTTTCTTT.

This clonotype was picked up many times. V gene TRBV19 combines with J gene TRBJ1-4; D is possibly TRBD1 (5 bases). This CDR3 region has 15 residues. The germline V and J ends were trimmed by 2 bases and 8 bases, with 15 bases remaining between them. Germline CDR1 reads LNHDA; CDR2 reads SQIVND (reference sequence). CDR3 in amino acids: CASSIPGLRPEKLFF. The CDR3 DNA is TGTGCCAGTAGTATACCGGGACTGAGACCCGAAAAACTGTTTTTT. The complete variable domain, with remaining parts taken from reference TRBV19 and TRBJ1-4, reads DGGITQSPKYLFRKEGQNVTLSCEQNLNHDAMYWYRQDPGQGLRLIYYSQIVNDFQKGDIAEGYSVSREKKESFPLTVTSAQKNPTAFYLCASSIPGLRPEKLFFGSGTQLSVL.

The rearrangement joins TRBV24-1 to TRBJ2-2, with D uncertain. Germline assignment: CDR1 KGHDR and CDR2 SFDVKD. The CDR3 is 13 residues long. V lost 0 bases and J lost 4, with 2 bases in between. For the CDR3, the DNA is TGTGCCACCAGTGATTTGATCACCGGGGAGCTGTTTTTT. It specifies CATSDLITGELFF.

In this sample, this clonotype turned up a few times. The chain joins TRBV18 to TRBJ1-2, with TRBD1 as a possible D gene (6 bases). V lost 5 bases and J lost 0, with 13 bases in between. In germline, CDR1 is KGHSH, CDR2 LQKENI. The CDR3 extends over 15 amino acids. The CDR3 sequence: CASSSVRDTNYGYTF. CDR3 in DNA: TGTGCCAGCTCAAGTGTCCGGGACACTAACTATGGCTACACCTTC. Complete variable domain (other parts from reference TRBV18 and TRBJ1-2): NAGVMQNPRHLVRRRGQEARLRCSPMKGHSHVYWYRQLPEEGLKFMVYLQKENIIDESGMPKERFSAEFPKEGPSILRIQQVVRGDSAAYFCASSSVRDTNYGYTFGSGTRLTVV.

This clonotype was seen ten or more times. J is TRBJ2-5 and V is TRBV12-3 or TRBV12-4; D unresolved. The CDR3 has 14 residues. V lost 7 bases, J lost 2 bases, and 14 bases lay in between. CDR3 loop: CASTSTGSQETQYF. The DNA for the CDR3 is TGTGCCAGCACTTCGACGGGTTCACAAGAGACCCAGTACTTC.

This clonotype was seen at least ten times. V is TRBV20-1 and J is TRBJ2-1; D is ambiguous. V shed 5 bases and J shed 8 bases, with 10 bases lying between them. From germline, CDR1 is DFQATT and CDR2 SNEGSKA (reference sequence). The CDR3 extends over 11 amino acids. The chain's CDR3 is CSARDLYEQFF. The CDR3 coding sequence is TGCAGTGCTCGTGACCTCTATGAGCAGTTCTTC.

This clonotype appeared many times. This chain uses TRBV3-1 with TRBJ2-7; TRBD2 matches at 12 bases. V was pared by 5 bases and J by 4 bases, with 3 bases of the junction left unmatched. This CDR3 comprises 14 residues. Germline CDR1 and CDR2: LGHDT and YNNKEL (reference sequence). The CDR3: CASSALAGGYEQYF. CDR3 nucleotide sequence: TGTGCCAGCAGCGCACTAGCGGGAGGATACGAGCAGTACTTC.

This clonotype appeared many times. The CDR3 is CSARDSTFFGTQYF. In DNA, the CDR3 is TGCAGTGCTCGGGACAGTACCTTTTTTGGGACCCAGTACTTC. The gene calls are TRBV20-1 and TRBJ2-5; 7 bases map to TRBD1. CDR1 DFQATT and CDR2 SNEGSKA come from the germline V gene (reference sequence). V shed 5 bases and J 7 bases; nucleotides not matched to a gene: 13. The CDR3 runs 14 residues.

The sample holds a few counts of this clonotype. The chain uses TRBV7-2 and TRBJ2-3; TRBD2 is a possible D gene (6 bases). The V end lost 5 bases, the J end lost 3 bases, and 15 bases lay between the germline ends. CDR1 is SGHTA, CDR2 FQGNSA, per germline. This CDR3 contains 15 residues. The DNA of the CDR3 is TGTGCCAGCAGCGCGGGACTTCGCTTTACAGATACGCAGTATTTT. Amino acid sequence: CASSAGLRFTDTQYF. Filled out from reference TRBV7-2 and TRBJ2-3, the complete variable domain reads GAGVSQSPSNKVTEKGKDVELRCDPISGHTALYWYRQSLGQGLEFLIYFQGNSAPDKSGLPSDRFSAERTGGSVSTLTIQRTQQEDSAVYLCASSAGLRFTDTQYFGPGTRLTVL.

In this sample, this clonotype turned up many times. The V and J genes are TRBV5-6 and TRBJ1-5, with D unclear. Per the germline V gene, CDR1 is SGHDT and CDR2 is YYEEEE. This CDR3 has 15 residues. The germline V and J ends were trimmed by 1 base and 4 bases, with 12 bases remaining between them. The CDR3 loop is CASSLYWRENQPQHF. The CDR3 DNA is TGTGCCAGCAGCTTGTATTGGAGGGAAAATCAGCCCCAGCATTTT.

The chain is built from TRBV7-2 and TRBJ2-7, with D maybe TRBD1 (5 bases). CDR3 length: 15 amino acids. CDR1 is SGHTA and CDR2 is FQGNSA in the germline V gene. V lost 3 bases and J 4 bases, leaving 16 bases between the germline ends. CDR3 sequence: CASSLGIGVGYEQYF. CDR3 DNA sequence: TGTGCCAGCAGCTTGGGCATAGGGGTTGGGTACGAGCAGTACTTC. The entire variable domain, with the rest obtained from reference TRBV7-2 and TRBJ2-7, is as follows: GAGVSQSPSNKVTEKGKDVELRCDPISGHTALYWYRQSLGQGLEFLIYFQGNSAPDKSGLPSDRFSAERTGGSVSTLTIQRTQQEDSAVYLCASSLGIGVGYEQYFGPGTRLTVT.

In this sample, this clonotype turned up many times. This chain joins TRBV20-1 and TRBJ2-7; TRBD2 matches at 13 bases. The CDR3 runs 15 residues. With V trimmed by 0 bases and J by 3 bases, 2 bases remained unmatched. Germline lookup yields CDR1 DFQATT and CDR2 SNEGSKA (reference sequence). The CDR3 nucleotides read TGCAGTGCTAGAGATCGGACTAGCGGGAGCTACGAGCAGTACTTC. As protein: CSARDRTSGSYEQYF.

In this sample, this clonotype turned up many times. The chain couples TRBV20-1 to TRBJ2-5; D remains unclear. Trimming removed 5 bases from V and 3 bases from J, with 7 bases in between. The CDR3 covers 11 residues. Germline assignment: CDR1 DFQATT and CDR2 SNEGSKA (reference sequence). CDR3 DNA: TGCAGTGCTGTTCCAGAAGAGACCCAGTACTTC. Its protein is CSAVPEETQYF.

This clonotype has ten or more counts. This chain links TRBV29-1 with TRBJ1-1; no firm D call. CDR3 length equals 13 residues. Deletions cut 7 bases from V and 6 bases from J, with 18 bases between. Germline V gene data show CDR1 as SQVTM and CDR2 as ANQGSEA. DNA of the CDR3: TGCAGCGGGACTCCAAATTCAGTCTCTGAAGCTTTCTTT. This gives the protein CSGTPNSVSEAFF. Looking up the rest from reference TRBV29-1 and TRBJ1-1 gives the full variable domain: SAVISQKPSRDICQRGTSLTIQCQVDSQVTMMFWYRQQPGQSLTLIATANQGSEATYESGFVIDKFPISRPNLTFSTLTVSNMSPEDSSIYLCSGTPNSVSEAFFGQGTRLTVV.

This clonotype was recorded many times. V gene TRBV6-2 or TRBV6-3 combines with J gene TRBJ1-4; possible D gene TRBD1, 5 bases. Between the trimmed V and J ends, which lost 2 bases and 0 bases, there was a span of 19 bases. CDR1 is MNHEY and CDR2 is SVGEGT in the germline V gene. CDR3 length: 19 residues. CDR3 protein: CASSYTYSGTAATNEKLFF. The CDR3 DNA sequence: TGTGCCAGCAGTTACACATATTCCGGGACGGCTGCAACTAATGAAAAACTGTTTTTT.